This T cell receptor beta chain was identified in a study of blood T cells in healthy people across ages. Study observations and caveats: More naive CD4+ cells and higher diversity marked long-lived donors relative to aged donors.

Losses at the gene ends were 6 bases for V and 2 bases for J; bases not matched to a gene: 5. This CDR3 has 15 amino acids. Looked up from germline, CDR1 is MNHEY and CDR2 is SVGEGT. Through a sample-barcoded 5' primer and a J-beta primer mix, a second PCR was run for about 7 to 12 cycles. TCRdb used MiXCR to reprocess the 5' RACE reads, holding one entry per CDR3 protein. The table shows over 600,000 distinct CDR3 sequences, with 40% to 45% occurring only once. This clonotype was detected a few times. No antigen is known for it. This TCR was recovered from an elderly man in good health. The sequencing sample was made of blood. The chain is built from TRBV6-2 or TRBV6-3 and TRBJ2-3; 10 bases align to TRBD2. The CDR3 DNA sequence: TGTGCCAGCAGCCCGACTAGCGGGTACACAGATACGCAGTATTTT. It translates to CASSPTSGYTDTQYF.